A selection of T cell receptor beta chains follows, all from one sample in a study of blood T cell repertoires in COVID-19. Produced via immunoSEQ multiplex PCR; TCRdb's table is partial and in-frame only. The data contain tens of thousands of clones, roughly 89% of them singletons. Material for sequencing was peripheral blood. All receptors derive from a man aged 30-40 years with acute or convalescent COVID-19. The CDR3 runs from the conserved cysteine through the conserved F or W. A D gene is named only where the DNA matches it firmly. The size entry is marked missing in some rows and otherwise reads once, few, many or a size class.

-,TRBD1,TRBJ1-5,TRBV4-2,TGTGCCAGCAGCCAAGATATAGGGGGCGCCAATCAGCCCCAGCATTTT,CASSQDIGGANQPQHF
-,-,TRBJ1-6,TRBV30,TGTGCCTGGAGTTTCGCGGGCACGAATAATTCACCCCTCCACTTT,CAWSFAGTNNSPLHF
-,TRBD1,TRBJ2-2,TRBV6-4,TGTGCCAGCAGTGACTCGGGACAGTCAACGGGCGGGGAGCTGTTTTTT,CASSDSGQSTGGELFF
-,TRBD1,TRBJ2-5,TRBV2,TGTGCCAGCAGCACGGGACAGGGGGCGCCTACGACCCAGTACTTC,CASSTGQGAPTTQYF
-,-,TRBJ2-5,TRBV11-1,TGTGCCAGCAGCTTACGGGGTTGGGGGACCCAGTACTTC,CASSLRGWGTQYF
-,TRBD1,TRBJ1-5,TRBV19,TGTGCCAGTAGTATGACCCAGGGGGCGCGTAATCAGCCCCAGCATTTT,CASSMTQGARNQPQHF
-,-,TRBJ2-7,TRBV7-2,TGTGCCAGCAGCTTAGAGACTGCAAGCTCCTACGAGCAGTACTTC,CASSLETASSYEQYF
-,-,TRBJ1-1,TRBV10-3,TGTGCCATCAGTGAGAGCAGGGCGAACACTGAAGCTTTCTTT,CAISESRANTEAFF
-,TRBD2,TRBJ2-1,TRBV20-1,TGCAGTGCTAGTAGCTCTGGTGGCCGTACCACTAGCGGGGGGTACAATGAGCAGTTCTTC,CSASSSGGRTTSGGYNEQFF
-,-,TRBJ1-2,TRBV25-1,TGTGCCAGCAGCGCCGTGGGGGGGCCTAACTATGGCTACACCTTC,CASSAVGGPNYGYTF
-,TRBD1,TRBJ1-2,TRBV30,TGTGCCTGGAGTCAGGGGGGCAGTGGCTACACCTTC,CAWSQGGSGYTF
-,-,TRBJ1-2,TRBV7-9,TGTGCCAGCAGCGTAGGACAGAGCTATGGCTACACCTTC,CASSVGQSYGYTF
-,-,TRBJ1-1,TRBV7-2,TGTGCCAGCAGCTTAGTCAGAGTCAAGGAGGCCGCTGAAGCTTTCTTT,CASSLVRVKEAAEAFF
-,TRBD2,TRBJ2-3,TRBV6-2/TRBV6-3,TGTGCCAGCAGTAGACTAGCGGGGGTGAGAACAGATACGCAGTATTTT,CASSRLAGVRTDTQYF
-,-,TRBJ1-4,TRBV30,TGTGCCTGGAGTGATGACAGAAGTAATGAAAAACTGTTTTTT,CAWSDDRSNEKLFF
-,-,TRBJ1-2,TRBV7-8,TGTGCCAGCAGCCCTAGTGTCGGTGTATATGGCTACACCTTC,CASSPSVGVYGYTF
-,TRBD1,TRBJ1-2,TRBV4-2,TGTGCCAGCAGCCACGGGACAGCAAATAACTATGGCTACACCTTC,CASSHGTANNYGYTF
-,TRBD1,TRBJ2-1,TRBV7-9,TGTGCCAGCAGCCATCGACAGGGGTTTGTGAAGTACAATGAGCAGTTCTTC,CASSHRQGFVKYNEQFF
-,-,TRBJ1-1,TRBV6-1,TGTGCCAGCAGTGAGTACAGGTTGGACACTGAAGCTTTCTTT,CASSEYRLDTEAFF
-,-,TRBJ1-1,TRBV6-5,TGTGCCACGCGCCGGGAAGGGAACACTGAAGCTTTCTTT,CATRREGNTEAFF
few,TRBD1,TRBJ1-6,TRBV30,TGTGCCTGGAAGACAGGGAGCGGTTCACCCCTCCACTTT,CAWKTGSGSPLHF
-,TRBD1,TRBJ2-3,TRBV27,TGTGCCAGCAGCCCGAAGACAGGGGTCACAGATACGCAGTATTTT,CASSPKTGVTDTQYF
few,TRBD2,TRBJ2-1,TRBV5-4,TGTGCCAGCACCCCTACGGGGGGGAGCTCCTACAATGAGCAGTTCTTC,CASTPTGGSSYNEQFF
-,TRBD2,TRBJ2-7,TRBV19,TGTGCCAGTAGTATTGTGGGCGGGAGGGCCCTCTACGAGCAGTACTTC,CASSIVGGRALYEQYF
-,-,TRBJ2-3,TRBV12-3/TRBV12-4,TGTGCCAGCAGACGCGATCCAGATACGCAGTATTTT,CASRRDPDTQYF
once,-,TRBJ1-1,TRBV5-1,TGCGCCAGCAGCTTGACCGGGACACCAAACACTGAAGCTTTCTTT,CASSLTGTPNTEAFF
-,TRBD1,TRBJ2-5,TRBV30,TGTGCCTGGACTCCGGGACAGGGACTCCAAGAGACCCAGTACTTC,CAWTPGQGLQETQYF
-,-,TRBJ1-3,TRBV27,TGTGCCAGCAGTTTAAGAGGGGGTTTTGGAAACACCATATATTTT,CASSLRGGFGNTIYF
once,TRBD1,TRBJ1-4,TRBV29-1,TGCAGCGCCCGAGGGGAGGACAGGGGCGAAAAACTGTTTTTT,CSARGEDRGEKLFF
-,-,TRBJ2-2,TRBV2,TGTGCCAGCAGTGAAGCGTCGACTGACGGCGGGGAGCTGTTTTTT,CASSEASTDGGELFF
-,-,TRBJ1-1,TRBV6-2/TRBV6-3,TGTGCCAGCAGTTTCCACAGGGCGGGTGGCACTGAAGCTTTCTTT,CASSFHRAGGTEAFF
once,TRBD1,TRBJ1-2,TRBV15,TGTGCCACCAGCCGCGGGACAGACTACTATGGCTACACCTTC,CATSRGTDYYGYTF
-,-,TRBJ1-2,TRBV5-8,TGTGCCAGCAGCTTTACATCGTTAGGGGGTTACTATGGCTACACCTTC,CASSFTSLGGYYGYTF
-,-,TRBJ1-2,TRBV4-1,TGCGCCAGCACCCCTGAGACTCAGGGTATTTACTATGGCTACACCTTC,CASTPETQGIYYGYTF
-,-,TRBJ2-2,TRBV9,TGTGCCAGCAGCGTAGCGCAGGCCCCCGGGGAGCTGTTTTTT,CASSVAQAPGELFF
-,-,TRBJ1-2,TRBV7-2,TGTGCCAGCGGCGGGGGCGGGCATAACTATGGCTACACCTTC,CASGGGGHNYGYTF
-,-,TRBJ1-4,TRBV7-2,TGTGCCAGCAGCTTTCAGGTGACGAGTGAAAAACTGTTTTTT,CASSFQVTSEKLFF
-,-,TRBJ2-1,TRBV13,TGTGCCAGCTCCTCAAACAACAATGAGCAGTTCTTC,CASSSNNNEQFF
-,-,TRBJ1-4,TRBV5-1,TGCGCCAGCAGCTGGGGGGACGCAACTAATGAAAAACTGTTTTTT,CASSWGDATNEKLFF
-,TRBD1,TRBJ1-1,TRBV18,TGTGCCAGCTCACCATACAGGGGGTCGGACACTGAAGCTTTCTTT,CASSPYRGSDTEAFF
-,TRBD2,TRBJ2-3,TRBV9,TGTGCCAGCAGCGTCGGCACTAGCGGGGACACAGATACGCAGTATTTT,CASSVGTSGDTDTQYF
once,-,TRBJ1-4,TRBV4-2,TGTGCCAGCAGCCAAGATAAAAAACTGTTTTTT,CASSQDKKLFF
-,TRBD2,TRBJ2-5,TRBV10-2,TGCGCCAGCAGTAAAGCGGGGGGGCAGACCCAGTACTTC,CASSKAGGQTQYF
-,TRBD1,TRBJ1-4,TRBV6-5,TGTGCCAGCAGTATCTCAGGGACAGGGATAGGAAAACTGTTTTTT,CASSISGTGIGKLFF
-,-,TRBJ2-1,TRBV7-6,TGTGCCAGCAGCTTAGCAAAGGGCCGGGGTTCCTACAATGAGCAGTTCTTC,CASSLAKGRGSYNEQFF